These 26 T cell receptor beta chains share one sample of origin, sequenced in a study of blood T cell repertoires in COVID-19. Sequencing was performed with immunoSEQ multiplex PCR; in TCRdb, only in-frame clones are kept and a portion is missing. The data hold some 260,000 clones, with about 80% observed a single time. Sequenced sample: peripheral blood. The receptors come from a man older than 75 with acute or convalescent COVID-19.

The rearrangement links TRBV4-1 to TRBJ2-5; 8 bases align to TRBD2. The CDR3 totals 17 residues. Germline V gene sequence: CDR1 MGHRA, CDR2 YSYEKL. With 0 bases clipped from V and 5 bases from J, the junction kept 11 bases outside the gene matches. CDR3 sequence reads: CASSQDPGLAGEETQYF. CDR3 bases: TGCGCCAGCAGCCAAGATCCCGGGCTAGCGGGTGAGGAGACCCAGTACTTC.

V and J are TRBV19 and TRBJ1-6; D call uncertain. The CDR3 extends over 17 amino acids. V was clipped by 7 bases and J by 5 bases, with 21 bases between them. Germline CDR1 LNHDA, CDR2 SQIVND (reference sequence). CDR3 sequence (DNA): TGTGCCAGTAAGGATACCTACCCCTCGGGTGATAATTCACCCCTCCACTTT. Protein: CASKDTYPSGDNSPLHF.

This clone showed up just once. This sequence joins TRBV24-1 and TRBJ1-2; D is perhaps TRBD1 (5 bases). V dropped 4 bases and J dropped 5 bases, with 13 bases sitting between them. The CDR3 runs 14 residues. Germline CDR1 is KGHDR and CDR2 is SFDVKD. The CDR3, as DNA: TGTGCCACCAGTGAACAACAGGCACCTTATGGCTACACCTTC. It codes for CATSEQQAPYGYTF.

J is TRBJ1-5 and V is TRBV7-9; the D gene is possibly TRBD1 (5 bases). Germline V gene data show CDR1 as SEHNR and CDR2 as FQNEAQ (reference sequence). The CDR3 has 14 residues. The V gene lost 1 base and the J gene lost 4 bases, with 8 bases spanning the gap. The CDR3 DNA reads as TGTGCCAGCAGCTTAGGGGAGGGGAATCAGCCCCAGCATTTT. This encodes CASSLGEGNQPQHF.

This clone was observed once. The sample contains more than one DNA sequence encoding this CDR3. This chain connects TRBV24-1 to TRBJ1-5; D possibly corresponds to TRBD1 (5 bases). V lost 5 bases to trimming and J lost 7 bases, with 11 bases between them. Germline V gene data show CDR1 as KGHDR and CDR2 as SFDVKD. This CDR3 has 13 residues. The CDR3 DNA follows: TGTGCCACCAGTGCCCCCGGGGGGCAGCCCCAGCATTTT. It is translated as CATSAPGGQPQHF.

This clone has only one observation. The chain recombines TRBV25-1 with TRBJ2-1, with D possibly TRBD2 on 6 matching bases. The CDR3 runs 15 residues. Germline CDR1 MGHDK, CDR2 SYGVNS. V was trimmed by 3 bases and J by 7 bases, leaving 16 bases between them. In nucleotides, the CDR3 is TGTGCCAGCAGTGACGGGACTGGCGGGTGGAATGAGCAGTTCTTC. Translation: CASSDGTGGWNEQFF.

The CDR3 is CASRGMRGTFSYSNQPQHF. DNA for the CDR3: TGTGCCAGCAGGGGTATGCGGGGGACATTTTCTTATAGCAATCAGCCCCAGCATTTT. The chain couples TRBV2 to TRBJ1-5, with D maybe TRBD1 (6 bases). In germline, CDR1 is SNHLY, CDR2 FYNNEI. The V end lost 6 bases, the J end lost 0 bases, and 24 bases lay between the germline ends. The CDR3 length is 19 residues. Full variable domain (remainder filled in from reference TRBV2 and TRBJ1-5): EPEVTQTPSHQVTQMGQEVILRCVPISNHLYFYWYRQILGQKVEFLVSFYNNEISEKSEIFDDQFSVERPDGSNFTLKIRSTKLEDSAMYFCASRGMRGTFSYSNQPQHFGDGTRLSIL.

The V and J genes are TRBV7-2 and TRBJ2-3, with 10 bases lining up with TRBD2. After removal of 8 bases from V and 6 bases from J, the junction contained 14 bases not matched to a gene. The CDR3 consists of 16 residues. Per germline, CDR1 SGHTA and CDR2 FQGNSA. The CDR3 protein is CASSPRASGGLDTQYF. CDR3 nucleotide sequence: TGTGCCAGCTCTCCAAGGGCTAGCGGGGGCTTGGATACGCAGTATTTT.

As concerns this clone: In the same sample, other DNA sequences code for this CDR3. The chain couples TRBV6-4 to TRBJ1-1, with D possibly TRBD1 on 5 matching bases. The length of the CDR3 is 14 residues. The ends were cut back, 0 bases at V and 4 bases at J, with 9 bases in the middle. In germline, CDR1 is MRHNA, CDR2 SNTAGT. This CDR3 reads CASSDSSRGTEAFF. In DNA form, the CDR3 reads TGTGCCAGCAGTGACTCGAGTAGGGGCACTGAAGCTTTCTTT.

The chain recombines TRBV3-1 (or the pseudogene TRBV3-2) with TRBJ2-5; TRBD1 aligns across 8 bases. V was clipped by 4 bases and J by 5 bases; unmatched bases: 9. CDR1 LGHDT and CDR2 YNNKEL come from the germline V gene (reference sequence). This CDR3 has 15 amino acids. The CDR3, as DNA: TGTGCCAGCAGCCTCCGGACAGGGCGAAAGGAGACCCAGTACTTC. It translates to CASSLRTGRKETQYF.

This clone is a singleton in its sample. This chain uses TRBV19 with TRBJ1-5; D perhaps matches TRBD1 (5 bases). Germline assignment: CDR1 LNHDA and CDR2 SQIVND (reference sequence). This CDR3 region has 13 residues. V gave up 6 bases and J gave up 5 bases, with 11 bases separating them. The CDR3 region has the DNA TGTGCCAGTAGACGGGGGTGGGATCAGCCCCAGCATTTT. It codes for CASRRGWDQPQHF.

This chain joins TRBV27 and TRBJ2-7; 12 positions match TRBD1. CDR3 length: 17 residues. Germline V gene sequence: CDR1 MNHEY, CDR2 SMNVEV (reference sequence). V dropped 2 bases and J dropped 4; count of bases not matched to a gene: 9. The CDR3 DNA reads TGTGCCAGCAGTTTAAGAGGCCGGGACAGGGGGCGATACGAGCAGTACTTC. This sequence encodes CASSLRGRDRGRYEQYF.

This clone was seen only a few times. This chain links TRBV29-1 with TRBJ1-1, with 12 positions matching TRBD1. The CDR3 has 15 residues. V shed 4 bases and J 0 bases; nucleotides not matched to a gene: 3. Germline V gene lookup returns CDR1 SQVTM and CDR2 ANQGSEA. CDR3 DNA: TGCAGCGTTGCAGGGACAGGGGGCCTGAACACTGAAGCTTTCTTT. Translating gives CSVAGTGGLNTEAFF.

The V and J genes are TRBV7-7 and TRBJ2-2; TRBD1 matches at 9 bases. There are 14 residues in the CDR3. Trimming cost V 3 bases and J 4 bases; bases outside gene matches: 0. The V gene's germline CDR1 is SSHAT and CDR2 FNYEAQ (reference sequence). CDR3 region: CASSLDRGTGELFF. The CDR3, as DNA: TGTGCCAGCAGCTTGGACAGGGGCACCGGGGAGCTGTTTTTT. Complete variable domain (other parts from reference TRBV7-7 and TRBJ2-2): GAGVSQSPRYKVTKRGQDVTLRCDPISSHATLYWYQQALGQGPEFLTYFNYEAQPDKSGLPSDRFSAERPEGSISTLTIQRTEQRDSAMYRCASSLDRGTGELFFGEGSRLTVL.

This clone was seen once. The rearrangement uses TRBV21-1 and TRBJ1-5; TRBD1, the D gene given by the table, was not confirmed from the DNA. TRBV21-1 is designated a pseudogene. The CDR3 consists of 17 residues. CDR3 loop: CASSKGDRGPRNQPQHF. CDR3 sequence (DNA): TGTGCCAGCAGCAAAGGAGACAGGGGGCCACGGAATCAGCCCCAGCATTTT.

CDR3 amino acids: CASSQVSGTGVGNEQFF. The CDR3 region has the DNA TGTGCCAGCAGCCAAGTTTCCGGGACAGGGGTTGGCAATGAGCAGTTCTTC. The J gene is TRBJ2-1, the V gene TRBV4-2, with 10 bases identical to TRBD1. The junction had 9 bases not matched to a gene; V was cut back by 1 base and J by 6 bases. Germline V CDR1 and CDR2: LGHNA, YNFKEQ. There are 17 residues in the CDR3.

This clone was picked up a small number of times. The CDR3 DNA reads TGTGCCAGCAGCGCCTCGGGGAGATCTAATGAAAAACTGTTTTTT. Translated: CASSASGRSNEKLFF. The gene calls are TRBV7-9 and TRBJ1-4; D remains ambiguous. Per germline, CDR1 SEHNR and CDR2 FQNEAQ (reference sequence). The CDR3 is 15 amino acids. V lost 5 bases to trimming and J lost 3 bases, with 13 bases between them.

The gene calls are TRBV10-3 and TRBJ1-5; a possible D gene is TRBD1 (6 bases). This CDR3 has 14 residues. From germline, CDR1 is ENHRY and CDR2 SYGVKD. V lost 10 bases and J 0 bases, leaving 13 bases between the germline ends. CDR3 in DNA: TGTGCCACTATGGACAGCCTTAGCAATCAGCCCCAGCATTTT. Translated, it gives CATMDSLSNQPQHF.

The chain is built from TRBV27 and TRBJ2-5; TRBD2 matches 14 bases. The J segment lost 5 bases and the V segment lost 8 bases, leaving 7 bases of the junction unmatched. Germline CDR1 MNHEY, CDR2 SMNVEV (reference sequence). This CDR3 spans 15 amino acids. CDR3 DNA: TGTGCCAGCCGGACCGGGACTAGCGGGGGTGAGACCCAGTACTTC. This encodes CASRTGTSGGETQYF.

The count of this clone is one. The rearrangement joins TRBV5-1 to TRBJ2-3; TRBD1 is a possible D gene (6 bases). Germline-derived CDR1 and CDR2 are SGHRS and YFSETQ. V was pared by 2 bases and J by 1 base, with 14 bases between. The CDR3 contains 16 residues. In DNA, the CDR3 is TGCGCCAGCAGCTTTGTCCCGGGACAACGCACAGATACGCAGTATTTT. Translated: CASSFVPGQRTDTQYF.

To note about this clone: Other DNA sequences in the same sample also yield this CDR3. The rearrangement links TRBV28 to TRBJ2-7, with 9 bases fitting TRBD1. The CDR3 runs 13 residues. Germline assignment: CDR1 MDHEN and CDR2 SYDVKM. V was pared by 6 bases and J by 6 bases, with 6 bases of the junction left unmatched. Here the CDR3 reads CASSPGQGSEQYF. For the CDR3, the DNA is TGTGCCAGCAGCCCGGGACAGGGTTCCGAGCAGTACTTC.

As DNA, the CDR3 is TGCAGCGTTGGACAGGGGGCTCATAGCACAGATACGCAGTATTTT. Its translation: CSVGQGAHSTDTQYF. This chain uses TRBV29-1 with TRBJ2-3; 10 positions match TRBD1. Germline V gene data show CDR1 as SQVTM and CDR2 as ANQGSEA. V shed 4 bases and J 0 bases; nucleotides not matched to a gene: 4. The CDR3 totals 15 residues.

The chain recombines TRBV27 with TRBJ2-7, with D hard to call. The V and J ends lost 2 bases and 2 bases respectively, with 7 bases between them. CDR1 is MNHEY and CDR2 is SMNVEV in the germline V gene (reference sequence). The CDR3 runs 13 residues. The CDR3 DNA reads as TGTGCCAGCAGTTTAAAAATCGCCTACGAGCAGTACTTC. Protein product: CASSLKIAYEQYF.

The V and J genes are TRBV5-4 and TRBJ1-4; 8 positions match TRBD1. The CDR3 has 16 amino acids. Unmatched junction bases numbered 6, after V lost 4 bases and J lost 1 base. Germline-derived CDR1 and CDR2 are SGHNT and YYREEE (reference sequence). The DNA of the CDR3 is TGTGCCAGCAGCGGGACAGGTCGGGGAACTAATGAAAAACTGTTTTTT. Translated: CASSGTGRGTNEKLFF.

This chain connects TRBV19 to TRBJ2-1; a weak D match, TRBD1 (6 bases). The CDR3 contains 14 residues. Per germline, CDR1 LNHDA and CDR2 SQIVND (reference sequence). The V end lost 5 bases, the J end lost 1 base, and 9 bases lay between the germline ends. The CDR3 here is CASSLQGSYNEQFF. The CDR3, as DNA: TGTGCCAGTAGTCTACAGGGATCCTACAATGAGCAGTTCTTC.

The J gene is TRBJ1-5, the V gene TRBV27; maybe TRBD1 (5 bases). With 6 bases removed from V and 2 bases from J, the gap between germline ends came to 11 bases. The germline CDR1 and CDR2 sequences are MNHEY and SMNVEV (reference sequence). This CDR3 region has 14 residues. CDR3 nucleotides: TGTGCCAGCAGGCCTGGGGGGGGCAATCAGCCCCAGCATTTT. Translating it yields CASRPGGGNQPQHF.